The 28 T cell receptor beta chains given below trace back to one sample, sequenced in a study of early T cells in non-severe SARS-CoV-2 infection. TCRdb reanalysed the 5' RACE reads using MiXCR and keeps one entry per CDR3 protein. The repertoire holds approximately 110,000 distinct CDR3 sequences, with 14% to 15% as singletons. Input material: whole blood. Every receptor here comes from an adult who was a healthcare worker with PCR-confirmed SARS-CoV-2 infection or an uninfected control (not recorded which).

For the CDR3, the DNA is TGTGCCAGCAGGGGACAGGGGATAGAGCAGTACTTC. Amino acids: CASRGQGIEQYF. This chain connects TRBV12-3 or TRBV12-4 to TRBJ2-7; 10 nucleotides agree with TRBD1. The CDR3 totals 12 residues. V shed 6 bases, J shed 7 bases, and the junction held 3 bases outside the gene matches.

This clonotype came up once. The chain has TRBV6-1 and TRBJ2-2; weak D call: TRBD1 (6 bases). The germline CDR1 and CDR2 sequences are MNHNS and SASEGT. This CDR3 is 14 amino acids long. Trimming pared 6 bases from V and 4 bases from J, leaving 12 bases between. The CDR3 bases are TGTGCCAGCAGAGTGGAGGACAGCACCGGGGAGCTGTTTTTT. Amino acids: CASRVEDSTGELFF.

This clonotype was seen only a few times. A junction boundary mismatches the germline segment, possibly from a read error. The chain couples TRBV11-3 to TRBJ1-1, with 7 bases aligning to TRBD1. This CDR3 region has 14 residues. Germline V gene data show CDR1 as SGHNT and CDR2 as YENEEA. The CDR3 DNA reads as TGTGCCAGCAGCCTCTTCCGGGACAGCGATGCAATTGTCTTT. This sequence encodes CASSLFRDSDAIVF.

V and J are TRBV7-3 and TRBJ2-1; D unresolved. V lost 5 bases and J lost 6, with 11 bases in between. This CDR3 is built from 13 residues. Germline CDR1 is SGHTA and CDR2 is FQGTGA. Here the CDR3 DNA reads TGTGCCAGCAGCACTTTTTCCGGCAATGAGCAGTTCTTC. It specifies CASSTFSGNEQFF.

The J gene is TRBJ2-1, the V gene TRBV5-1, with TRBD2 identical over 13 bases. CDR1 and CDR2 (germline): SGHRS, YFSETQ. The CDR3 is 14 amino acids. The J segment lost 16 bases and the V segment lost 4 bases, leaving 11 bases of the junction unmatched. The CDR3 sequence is CASSPDTSGGAEFF. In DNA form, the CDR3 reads TGCGCCAGCAGCCCCGACACTAGCGGGGGGGCCGAATTCTTC. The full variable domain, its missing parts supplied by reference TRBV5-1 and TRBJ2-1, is KAGVTQTPRYLIKTRGQQVTLSCSPISGHRSVSWYQQTPGQGLQFLFEYFSETQRNKGNFPGRFSGRQFSNSRSEMNVSTLELGDSALYLCASSPDTSGGAEFFGPGTRLTVL.

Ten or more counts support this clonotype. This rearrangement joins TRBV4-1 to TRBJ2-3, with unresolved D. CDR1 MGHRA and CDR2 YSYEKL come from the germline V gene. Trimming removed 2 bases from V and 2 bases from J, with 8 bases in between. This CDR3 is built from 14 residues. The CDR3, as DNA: TGCGCCAGCAGCCAACTAGGCTTCACAGATACGCAGTATTTT. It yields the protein CASSQLGFTDTQYF.

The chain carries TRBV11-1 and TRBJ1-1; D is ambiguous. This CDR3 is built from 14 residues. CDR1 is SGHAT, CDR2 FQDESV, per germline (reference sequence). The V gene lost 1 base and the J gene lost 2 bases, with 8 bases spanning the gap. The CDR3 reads CASSLGMRNTEAFF. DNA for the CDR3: TGTGCCAGCAGCTTAGGTATGCGCAACACTGAAGCTTTCTTT.

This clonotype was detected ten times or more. The CDR3 DNA sequence: TGCGCCAGCAGTTCCGGGACTAGCGGTAACAATGAGCAGTTCTTC. This translates into CASSSGTSGNNEQFF. This sequence joins TRBV5-1 and TRBJ2-1; 11 nucleotides match TRBD2. This CDR3 region has 15 residues. Trimming cost V 5 bases and J 5 bases; bases outside gene matches: 6. CDR1 and CDR2 from the germline V gene are SGHRS and YFSETQ.

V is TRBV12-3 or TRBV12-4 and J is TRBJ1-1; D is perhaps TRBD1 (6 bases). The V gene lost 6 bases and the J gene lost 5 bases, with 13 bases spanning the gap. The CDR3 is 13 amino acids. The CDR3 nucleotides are TGTGCCAGCAGCTCCACAGGGTGGACTGAAGCTTTCTTT. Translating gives CASSSTGWTEAFF.

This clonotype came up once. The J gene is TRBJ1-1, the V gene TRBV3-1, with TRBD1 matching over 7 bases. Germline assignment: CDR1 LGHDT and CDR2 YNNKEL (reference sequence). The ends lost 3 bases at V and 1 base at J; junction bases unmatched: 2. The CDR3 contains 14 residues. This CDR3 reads CASSQGDRNTEAFF. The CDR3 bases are TGTGCCAGCAGCCAGGGGGACAGGAACACTGAAGCTTTCTTT.

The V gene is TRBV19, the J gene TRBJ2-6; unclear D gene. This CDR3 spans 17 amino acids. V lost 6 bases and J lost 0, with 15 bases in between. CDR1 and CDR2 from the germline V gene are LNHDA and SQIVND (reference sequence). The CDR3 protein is CASSSASVLSGANVLTF. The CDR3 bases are TGTGCCAGTAGCAGCGCCTCAGTGCTCTCTGGGGCCAACGTCCTGACTTTC.

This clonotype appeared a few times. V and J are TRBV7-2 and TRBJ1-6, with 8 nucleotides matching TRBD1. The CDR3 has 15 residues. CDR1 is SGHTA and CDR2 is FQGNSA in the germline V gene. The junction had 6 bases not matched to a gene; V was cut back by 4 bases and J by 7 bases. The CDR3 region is CASSSWTGRNSPLHF. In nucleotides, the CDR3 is TGTGCCAGCAGCTCGTGGACAGGGAGGAATTCACCCCTCCACTTT.

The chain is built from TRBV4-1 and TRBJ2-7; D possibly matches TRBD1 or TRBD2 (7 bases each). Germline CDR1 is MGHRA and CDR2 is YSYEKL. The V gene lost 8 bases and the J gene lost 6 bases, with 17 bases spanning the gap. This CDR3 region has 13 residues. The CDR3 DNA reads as TGCGCCAGCGGGGCAGGGGGGGGTCGCGAGCAGTACTTC. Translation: CASGAGGGREQYF.

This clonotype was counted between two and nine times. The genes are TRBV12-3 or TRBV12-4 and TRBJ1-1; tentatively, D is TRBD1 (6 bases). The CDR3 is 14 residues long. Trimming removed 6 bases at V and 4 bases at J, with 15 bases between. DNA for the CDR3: TGTGCCAGCAGCCCGGGGGCCCGGGGCACTGAAGCTTTCTTT. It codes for CASSPGARGTEAFF.

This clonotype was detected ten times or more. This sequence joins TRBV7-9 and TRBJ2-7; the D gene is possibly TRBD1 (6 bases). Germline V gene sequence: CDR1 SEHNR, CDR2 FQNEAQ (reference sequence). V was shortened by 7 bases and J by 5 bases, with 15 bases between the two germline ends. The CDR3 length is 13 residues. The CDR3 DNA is TGTGCCAGCAATAGGGCAGGGGATGACGAGCAGTACTTC. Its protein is CASNRAGDDEQYF.

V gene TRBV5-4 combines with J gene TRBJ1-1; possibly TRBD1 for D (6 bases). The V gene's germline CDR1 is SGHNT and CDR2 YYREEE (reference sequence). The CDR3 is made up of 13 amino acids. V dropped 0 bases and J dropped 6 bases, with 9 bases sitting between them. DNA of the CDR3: TGTGCCAGCAGCTTGGACAGGGAGGCTGAAGCTTTCTTT. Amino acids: CASSLDREAEAFF. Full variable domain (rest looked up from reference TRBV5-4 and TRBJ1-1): ETGVTQSPTHLIKTRGQQVTLRCSSQSGHNTVSWYQQALGQGPQFIFQYYREEENGRGNFPPRFSGLQFPNYSSELNVNALELDDSALYLCASSLDREAEAFFGQGTRLTVV.

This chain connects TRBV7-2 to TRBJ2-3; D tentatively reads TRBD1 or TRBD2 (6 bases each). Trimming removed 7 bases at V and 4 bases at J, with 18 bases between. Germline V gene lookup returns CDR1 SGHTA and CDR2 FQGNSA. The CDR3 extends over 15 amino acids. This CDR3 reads CASTDGGRAADTQYF. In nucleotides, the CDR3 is TGTGCCAGCACCGACGGGGGCAGGGCGGCAGATACGCAGTATTTT.

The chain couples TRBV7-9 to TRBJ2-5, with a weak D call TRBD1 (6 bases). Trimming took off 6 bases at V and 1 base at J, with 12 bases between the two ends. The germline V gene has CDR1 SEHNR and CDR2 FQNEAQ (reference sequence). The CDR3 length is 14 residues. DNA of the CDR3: TGTGCCAGCAGTAGTTGGGACATCCAAGAGACCCAGTACTTC. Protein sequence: CASSSWDIQETQYF.

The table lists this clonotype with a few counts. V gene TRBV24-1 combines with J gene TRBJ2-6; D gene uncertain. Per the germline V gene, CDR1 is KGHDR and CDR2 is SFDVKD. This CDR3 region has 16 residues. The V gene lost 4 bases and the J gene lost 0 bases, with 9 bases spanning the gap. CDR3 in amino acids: CATSDFRSSGANVLTF. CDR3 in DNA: TGTGCCACCAGTGACTTTCGATCCTCTGGGGCCAACGTCCTGACTTTC.

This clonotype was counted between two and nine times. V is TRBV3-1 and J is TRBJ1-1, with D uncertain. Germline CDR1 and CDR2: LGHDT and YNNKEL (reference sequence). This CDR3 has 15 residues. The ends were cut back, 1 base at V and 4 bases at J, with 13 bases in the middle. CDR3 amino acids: CASSQGAGKFTEAFF. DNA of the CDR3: TGTGCCAGCAGCCAAGGGGCGGGGAAGTTCACTGAAGCTTTCTTT.

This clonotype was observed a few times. The CDR3, as DNA: TGTGCCAGCAGTGGGACTAGCGGGGCCAATGAGCAGTTCTTC. It codes for CASSGTSGANEQFF. The chain couples TRBV12-3 or TRBV12-4 to TRBJ2-1; 13 bases agree with TRBD2. After removal of 5 bases from V and 6 bases from J, the junction contained 1 base not matched to a gene. The CDR3 has 14 amino acids.

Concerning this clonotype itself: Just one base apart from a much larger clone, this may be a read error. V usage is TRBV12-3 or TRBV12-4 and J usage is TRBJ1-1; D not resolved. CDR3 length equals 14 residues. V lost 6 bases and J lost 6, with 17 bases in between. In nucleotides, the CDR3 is TGTGCCAGCAGGTCGGTTTTGCTGTCAGCTGAAGCTTTCTTT. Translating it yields CASRSVLLSAEAFF.

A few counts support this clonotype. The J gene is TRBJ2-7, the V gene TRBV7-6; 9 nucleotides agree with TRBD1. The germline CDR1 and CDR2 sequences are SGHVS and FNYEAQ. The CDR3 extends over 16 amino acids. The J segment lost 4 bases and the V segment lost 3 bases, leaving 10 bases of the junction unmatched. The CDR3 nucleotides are TGTGCCAGCAGCTTCCCCCCCGGACAGGGGCCATACGAGCAGTACTTC. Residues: CASSFPPGQGPYEQYF.

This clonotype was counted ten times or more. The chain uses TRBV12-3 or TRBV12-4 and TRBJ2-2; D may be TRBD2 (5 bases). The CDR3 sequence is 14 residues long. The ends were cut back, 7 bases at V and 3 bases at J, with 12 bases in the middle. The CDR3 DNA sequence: TGTGCCAGCAAAGCCGGGGAACACACCGGGGAGCTGTTTTTT. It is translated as CASKAGEHTGELFF.

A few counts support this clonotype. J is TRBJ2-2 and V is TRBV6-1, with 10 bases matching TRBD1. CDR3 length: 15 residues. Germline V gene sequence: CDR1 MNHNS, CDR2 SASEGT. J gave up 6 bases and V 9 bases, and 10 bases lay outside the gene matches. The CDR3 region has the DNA TGTGCCAGTCGACAGGGGGCTATAGTAGCCGGGGAGCTGTTTTTT. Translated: CASRQGAIVAGELFF.

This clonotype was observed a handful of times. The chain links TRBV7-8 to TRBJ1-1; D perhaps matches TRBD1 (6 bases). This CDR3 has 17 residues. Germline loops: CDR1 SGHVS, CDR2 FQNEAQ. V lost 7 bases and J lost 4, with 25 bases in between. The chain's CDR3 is CASILTRFPGEGTEAFF. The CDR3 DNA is TGTGCCAGCATACTCACTCGGTTCCCAGGGGAAGGCACTGAAGCTTTCTTT.

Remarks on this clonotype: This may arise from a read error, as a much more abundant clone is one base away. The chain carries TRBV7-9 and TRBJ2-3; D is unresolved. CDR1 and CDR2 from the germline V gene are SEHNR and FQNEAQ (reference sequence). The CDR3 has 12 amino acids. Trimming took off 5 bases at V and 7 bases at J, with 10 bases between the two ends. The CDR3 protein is CASSGLGNTQYF. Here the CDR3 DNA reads TGTGCCAGCAGCGGATTGGGGAATACGCAGTATTTT.

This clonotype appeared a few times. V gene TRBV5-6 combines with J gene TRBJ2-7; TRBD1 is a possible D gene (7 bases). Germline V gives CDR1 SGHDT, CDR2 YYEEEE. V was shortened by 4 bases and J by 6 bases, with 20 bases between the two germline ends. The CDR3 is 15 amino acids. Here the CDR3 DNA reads TGTGCCAGCAGCCGAGCCGGGACAGTAGCGGTCGAGCAGTACTTC. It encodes CASSRAGTVAVEQYF.